This is a list of T cell receptor beta chains from one sample in a study of PD-1 blockade in classical Hodgkin lymphoma. Only in-frame clones appear in the TCRdb table, and some are missing; sequencing was by immunoSEQ multiplex PCR. The repertoire holds under 80,000 clones, with 70% to 90% as singletons. Sequenced here: peripheral blood mononuclear cells (PBMCs), sampled before the fourth cycle of nivolumab. These receptors were obtained from a human donor with classical Hodgkin lymphoma. Each CDR3 is given with its conserved first and last residue. D genes are given only for firm matches. Clone size appears in some rows only: once, few, many, or a class for an expanded clone.

TRBJ2-5	-	-	TRBV7-7	CASSLSWGRRETQYF	TGTGCCAGCAGCTTAAGTTGGGGGCGCCGGGAGACCCAGTACTTC
TRBJ2-7	-	-	TRBV5-4	CASSPAGTYEQYF	TGTGCCAGCAGCCCCGCCGGGACCTACGAGCAGTACTTC
TRBJ2-2	-	-	TRBV5-1	CASSLDGGVRTGELFF	TGCGCCAGCAGCTTGGATGGGGGCGTAAGAACCGGGGAGCTGTTTTTT
TRBJ2-5	TRBD2	once	TRBV5-1	CASNRRGDQETQYF	TGCGCCAGCAATCGGCGGGGGGACCAAGAGACCCAGTACTTC
TRBJ2-7	-	-	TRBV18	CASSLSMTTQGYEQYF	TGTGCCAGCTCCCTCAGTATGACGACCCAAGGATACGAGCAGTACTTC
TRBJ2-5	TRBD1	few	TRBV11-2	CASSPGGQGRRGTQYF	TGTGCCAGCAGCCCGGGGGGACAGGGCCGAAGAGGGACCCAGTACTTC
TRBJ2-1	-	medium-sized	TRBV19	CASTPRGRGEQFF	TGTGCCAGTACCCCACGCGGCAGGGGAGAGCAGTTCTTC
TRBJ2-2	-	-	TRBV5-6	CASSLGLGAAGELFF	TGTGCCAGCAGCTTGGGTCTGGGGGCTGCCGGGGAGCTGTTTTTT
TRBJ2-7	-	-	TRBV6-1	CASSGSYEQYF	TGTGCCAGCAGTGGATCCTACGAGCAGTACTTC
TRBJ2-3	-	-	TRBV12-5	CASGGLGTLRADTQYF	TGTGCTAGTGGTGGACTGGGAACCCTGAGGGCAGATACGCAGTATTTT
TRBJ1-3	-	-	TRBV12-5	CASGSTGGNTIYF	TGTGCTAGTGGTTCGACTGGTGGAAACACCATATATTTT
TRBJ1-1	-	-	TRBV7-9	CASSLDVREAFF	TGTGCCAGCAGCTTAGATGTCAGGGAAGCTTTCTTT
TRBJ2-3	-	-	TRBV4-1	CASSQEVGAGDTQYF	TGCGCCAGCAGCCAAGAGGTGGGGGCGGGAGATACGCAGTATTTT
TRBJ1-1	-	few	TRBV10-3	CATTGSDTEAFF	TGTGCCACCACAGGGAGTGACACTGAAGCTTTCTTT
TRBJ2-7	-	-	TRBV7-8	CASSLGQVFNEQYF	TGTGCCAGCAGCTTAGGCCAGGTTTTCAACGAGCAGTACTTC
TRBJ1-1	-	-	TRBV6-1	CASSLSGVTTEAFF	TGTGCCAGCAGTTTATCAGGGGTGACGACTGAAGCTTTCTTT
TRBJ2-3	-	-	TRBV7-3	CASSLTPRVGGRRDTQYF	TGTGCCAGCAGCTTAACACCACGGGTGGGGGGCCGAAGAGATACGCAGTATTTT
TRBJ2-2	TRBD1	once	TRBV5-1	CASRGTGMAGELFF	TGCGCCAGCAGGGGGACAGGGATGGCCGGGGAGCTGTTTTTT
TRBJ1-4	-	once	TRBV7-9	CASSLLTPTNEKLFF	TGTGCCAGCAGCTTACTGACACCAACTAATGAAAAACTGTTTTTT
TRBJ2-1	TRBD2	-	TRBV5-1	CASTPGGGYNEQFF	TGCGCCAGCACCCCTGGGGGGGGGTACAATGAGCAGTTCTTC
TRBJ2-3	-	once	TRBV5-3	CARSANYRDPDTQYF	TGTGCCAGAAGCGCAAACTACAGGGATCCAGATACGCAGTATTTT
TRBJ2-7	-	-	TRBV6-5	CASRNRDTNYEQYF	TGTGCCAGCAGAAACCGGGACACCAACTACGAGCAGTACTTC
TRBJ2-3	TRBD1	-	TRBV6-1	CASSEVQGASDTQYF	TGTGCCAGCAGTGAAGTCCAGGGGGCGTCCGATACGCAGTATTTT
TRBJ2-7	TRBD1	once	TRBV5-1	CASSWEGQGVGEQYF	TGCGCCAGCAGCTGGGAGGGACAGGGGGTCGGCGAGCAGTACTTC
TRBJ2-1	-	-	TRBV5-1	CASNLLPGAMNEQFF	TGCGCCAGCAACCTTCTTCCCGGGGCTATGAATGAGCAGTTCTTC
TRBJ2-3	TRBD2	-	TRBV13	CASSLERGSDTQYF	TGTGCCAGCAGCTTAGAGCGGGGGTCAGATACGCAGTATTTT
TRBJ1-2	TRBD1	few	TRBV6-5	CASSPTGGVSYGYTF	TGTGCCAGCAGTCCTACAGGGGGCGTCTCCTATGGCTACACCTTC
TRBJ1-2	TRBD1	-	TRBV11-2	CASSPQQGARRGYTF	TGTGCCAGCAGCCCCCAACAGGGGGCGAGGCGTGGCTACACCTTC
TRBJ2-5	-	-	TRBV9	CASSSVGSETQYF	TGTGCCAGCAGCTCGGTGGGCTCGGAGACCCAGTACTTC